Shown below are 19 T cell receptor beta chains from a single sample sequenced in a study of blood T cells in healthy people across ages. Together with a sample-barcoded 5' primer, a J-beta primer mix was included in a second PCR lasting roughly 7 to 11 cycles. From the 5' RACE reads, TCRdb called clonotypes with MiXCR, one entry per CDR3 protein. The sample contains about 840,000 distinct CDR3 sequences, just under 30% of which appear only once. The same sample was also studied in work on T cells of mothers and their children.

Sample: blood. These receptors were taken from a woman aged 40 to 50 in good health.

The rearrangement joins TRBV29-1 to TRBJ2-1; TRBD2 aligns across 9 bases. Germline values: CDR1 SQVTM, CDR2 ANQGSEA. This CDR3 spans 14 amino acids. V lost 6 bases and J lost 1; bases outside the gene matches: 4. The CDR3 DNA follows: TGCAGCGTCCCCGCGGGGGGGTCCTACAATGAGCAGTTCTTC. This codes for CSVPAGGSYNEQFF.

The V and J genes are TRBV29-1 and TRBJ2-5; D possibly matches TRBD1 or TRBD2 (5 bases each). Germline loops: CDR1 SQVTM, CDR2 ANQGSEA. This CDR3 has 14 amino acids. Trimming took off 3 bases at V and 5 bases at J, with 16 bases between the two ends. In DNA, the CDR3 is TGCAGCGTTGACTCGGGACCTGTGGGCGAGACCCAGTACTTC. Amino acid sequence: CSVDSGPVGETQYF.

Concerning this clonotype itself: Given the absence of the conserved phenylalanine or tryptophan at the CDR3 end, a read error is likely. The chain has TRBV28 and TRBJ1-2; 7 bases agree with TRBD1. CDR1 is MDHEN, CDR2 SYDVKM, per germline. After removal of 5 bases from V and 5 bases from J, the junction contained 14 bases not matched to a gene. The CDR3 totals 16 residues. The CDR3 loop is CASSLTTSGQLYGYTV. CDR3 DNA sequence: TGTGCCAGCAGTCTCACAACGTCGGGACAGCTATATGGCTACACCGTC.

The sample holds many counts of this clonotype. The J gene is TRBJ2-1, the V gene TRBV7-9, with D possibly matching TRBD2 (5 bases). CDR3 size: 15 residues. The germline V and J ends were trimmed by 5 bases and 3 bases, with 14 bases remaining between them. The germline gives CDR1 SEHNR, CDR2 FQNEAQ (reference sequence). In DNA, the CDR3 is TGTGCCAGCAGCGTTCGTCCCGGGAACTACAATGAGCAGTTCTTC. It is translated as CASSVRPGNYNEQFF.

This clonotype was counted at least ten times. The chain uses TRBV5-1 and TRBJ2-5, with 7 bases identical to TRBD1. Trimming at V came to 0 bases and at J to 5 bases, leaving 7 bases not matched to a gene. The germline gives CDR1 SGHRS, CDR2 YFSETQ. The CDR3 consists of 15 residues. The CDR3 protein is CASSLVPGGEETQYF. CDR3 nucleotides: TGCGCCAGCAGCTTGGTGCCAGGGGGTGAGGAGACCCAGTACTTC.

The rearrangement uses TRBV12-3 or TRBV12-4 and TRBJ2-2; D gene uncertain. There are 14 residues in the CDR3. V was pared by 5 bases and J by 0 bases, with 7 bases between. The CDR3 sequence is CASSPQANTGELFF. The CDR3 bases are TGTGCCAGCAGTCCCCAGGCGAACACCGGGGAGCTGTTTTTT.

The chain links TRBV28 to TRBJ2-3; D gene unclear. The CDR3 totals 16 residues. Germline CDR1 reads MDHEN; CDR2 reads SYDVKM. The V end lost 4 bases, the J end lost 2 bases, and 16 bases lay between the germline ends. This CDR3 reads CASSSSYRRTTDTQYF. CDR3 in DNA: TGTGCCAGCAGTTCCTCCTATCGAAGGACCACAGATACGCAGTATTTT. The variable domain in full, completed from reference TRBV28 and TRBJ2-3, reads DVKVTQSSRYLVKRTGEKVFLECVQDMDHENMFWYRQDPGLGLRLIYFSYDVKMKEKGDIPEGYSVSREKKERFSLILESASTNQTSMYLCASSSSYRRTTDTQYFGPGTRLTVL.

This clonotype was observed a handful of times. The chain combines TRBV7-2 with TRBJ2-3, with 9 bases fitting TRBD2. Germline V gene sequence: CDR1 SGHTA, CDR2 FQGNSA. The V gene end was trimmed by 5 bases and the J gene end by 8 bases; junction bases not matched to a gene: 14. The CDR3 is made up of 16 amino acids. The CDR3 reads CASSGRGAGGVGTQYF. CDR3 nucleotide sequence: TGTGCCAGCAGCGGCAGAGGAGCGGGGGGTGTGGGTACGCAGTATTTT.

In its sample, this clonotype was seen many times. The genes are TRBV28 and TRBJ2-1; 7 bases match TRBD1. J was trimmed by 7 bases and V by 2 bases; bases with no gene match: 5. The CDR3 spans 14 residues. Germline V gene sequence: CDR1 MDHEN, CDR2 SYDVKM. This CDR3 is CASSLRNRGNEQFF. DNA of the CDR3: TGTGCCAGCAGTTTACGAAACAGGGGAAATGAGCAGTTCTTC.

As concerns this clonotype: A much larger clone differs by one base, so this may be a read error. The rearrangement uses TRBV12-3 or TRBV12-4 and TRBJ2-1; a possible D gene is TRBD1 (5 bases). This CDR3 has 17 residues. The CDR3 nucleotides are TGTGCCAGCAGCTCCGCCGGATCTTGGGGCTCCTACCATGAGCAGTTCTTC. It encodes CASSSAGSWGSYHEQFF.

This clonotype was counted many times. The V gene is TRBV2, the J gene TRBJ2-7; a possible D gene is TRBD2 (7 bases). The CDR3 is 15 amino acids. CDR1 and CDR2 (germline): SNHLY, FYNNEI. Trimming cost V 7 bases and J 4 bases, with 20 bases left between them. The CDR3 bases are TGTGCCAGCAACAAGGGAGGGGGTATCGTATACGAGCAGTACTTC. Protein sequence: CASNKGGGIVYEQYF.

This clonotype was detected a few times. The V gene is TRBV6-1, the J gene TRBJ1-1; unclear D gene. Germline assignment: CDR1 MNHNS and CDR2 SASEGT. V was trimmed by 3 bases and J by 1 base, leaving 6 bases between them. This CDR3 spans 13 amino acids. CDR3 loop: CASSESWNTEAFF. The CDR3 DNA sequence: TGTGCCAGCAGTGAGTCCTGGAACACTGAAGCTTTCTTT.

This clonotype was counted only a few times. The rearrangement links TRBV7-2 to TRBJ2-3, with D perhaps TRBD2 (7 bases). The germline V and J ends were trimmed by 8 bases and 2 bases, with 17 bases remaining between them. The V gene's germline CDR1 is SGHTA and CDR2 FQGNSA. This CDR3 region has 15 residues. The chain's CDR3 is CASGVGGADTDTQYF. Written as DNA, the CDR3 is TGTGCCAGCGGGGTGGGGGGGGCCGACACAGATACGCAGTATTTT.

The V and J genes are TRBV5-1 and TRBJ2-4, with D unclear. The DNA end is a closer match to TRBJ2-7, so the J assignment may be wrong. Per germline, CDR1 SGHRS and CDR2 YFSETQ. CDR3 length: 14 residues. The chain's CDR3 is CASSVAAVLDEQYF. The CDR3 region has the DNA TGCGCCAGCAGCGTGGCTGCAGTTTTGGACGAGCAGTACTTC.

As to this clonotype: Relative to the germline gene, one junction end is altered; a read error may explain this. This rearrangement joins TRBV28 to TRBJ1-2, with 7 positions matching TRBD1. The CDR3 consists of 14 residues. Germline V gene data show CDR1 as MDHEN and CDR2 as SYDVKM. Here the CDR3 DNA reads TGTGCCGGCAGGGTGACAGGGACAGTCTATGGCTACACCTTC. Its translation: CAGRVTGTVYGYTF.

Comment on this clonotype: This may be a read error: a much more frequent sequence differs by one nucleotide. V gene TRBV13 combines with J gene TRBJ2-5; possibly TRBD1 for D (5 bases). The DNA end favors TRBJ2-7, so the J call may be wrong. CDR1 and CDR2 from the germline V gene are PRHDT and FYEKMQ (reference sequence). This CDR3 has 15 residues. The CDR3 sequence: CASSLRSQGRDEQYF. The CDR3 DNA follows: TGTGCCAGCAGCTTAAGGAGTCAGGGAAGGGACGAGCAGTACTTC.

The sample holds a few counts of this clonotype. The chain combines TRBV29-1 with TRBJ1-5; D call uncertain. Germline-derived CDR1 and CDR2 are SQVTM and ANQGSEA. CDR3 length: 14 amino acids. The germline V and J ends were trimmed by 4 bases and 4 bases, with 14 bases remaining between them. The CDR3 protein is CSVATGVGNQPQHF. CDR3 DNA: TGCAGCGTTGCTACGGGTGTTGGGAATCAGCCCCAGCATTTT.

This sequence joins TRBV16 and TRBJ1-4; possible D gene TRBD1, 5 bases. The CDR3 has 18 residues. CDR1 KGHSY and CDR2 FQNENV come from the germline V gene. The V end was cut by 0 bases, the J end by 4 bases, with 18 bases between. In DNA, the CDR3 is TGTGCCAGCAGCCAATCCGGTTGGGACCAACCTCGTAATGAAAAACTGTTTTTT. Protein: CASSQSGWDQPRNEKLFF.

V is TRBV27 and J is TRBJ1-4; D call uncertain. CDR1 is MNHEY and CDR2 is SMNVEV in the germline V gene (reference sequence). Between the trimmed V and J ends, which lost 5 bases and 6 bases, there was a span of 16 bases. There are 15 residues in the CDR3. The CDR3 DNA follows: TGTGCCAGCAGTCCCTACAGAGGCGCCGATGAAAAACTGTTTTTT. It yields the protein CASSPYRGADEKLFF.